This T cell receptor beta chain comes out of a study of shared clonotypes between healthy human individuals. CDR3 length: 14 amino acids. V lost 6 bases to trimming and J lost 0 bases; unmatched junction nucleotides: 4. Per germline, CDR1 KGHSH and CDR2 LQKENI. Measured with immunoSEQ multiplex PCR; TCRdb has only the in-frame clones, and not every one. The sample includes 730,000 or so clones, about two thirds of them seen just once. This chain uses TRBV18 with TRBJ1-1, with 7 bases that match TRBD1. This TCR was recovered from a woman between 25 and 40 years old in good health. Sequencing was performed on memory CD4+ T cells sorted from blood. Subset indicated: CD45RA-negative fraction. CDR3 in amino acids: CASSYDRVNTEAFF. DNA for the CDR3: TGTGCCAGCTCCTACGACAGGGTGAACACTGAAGCTTTCTTT. The variable domain in full, with the rest retrieved from reference TRBV18 and TRBJ1-1, is NAGVMQNPRHLVRRRGQEARLRCSPMKGHSHVYWYRQLPEEGLKFMVYLQKENIIDESGMPKERFSAEFPKEGPSILRIQQVVRGDSAAYFCASSYDRVNTEAFFGQGTRLTVV.